The 29 T cell receptor beta chains below all came from one sample that was sequenced in a study of blood T cell repertoires in COVID-19. Measured with immunoSEQ multiplex PCR; TCRdb has only the in-frame clones, and not every one. Of approximately 98,000 clones in the sample, roughly 82% were seen once. Sequences were obtained from peripheral blood. The receptors come from an elderly man with acute or convalescent COVID-19.

The V gene is TRBV19, the J gene TRBJ1-1; 10 positions match TRBD1. The CDR3 loop spans 14 amino acids. Germline V gene lookup returns CDR1 LNHDA and CDR2 SQIVND (reference sequence). Trimming took 4 bases from V and 6 from J; bases not matched to a gene: 5. This chain's CDR3 is CASSTTGGWPEAFF. DNA for the CDR3: TGTGCCAGTAGTACGACAGGGGGCTGGCCTGAAGCTTTCTTT.

As DNA, the CDR3 is TGTGCCAGCAGCTTAGTAGGCTCAGGGGGCAACGAGCAGTACTTC. This sequence encodes CASSLVGSGGNEQYF. V and J are TRBV7-2 and TRBJ2-7; 8 nucleotides line up with TRBD1. This CDR3 is 15 amino acids long. The germline V gene has CDR1 SGHTA and CDR2 FQGNSA. The V segment lost 1 base and the J segment 5 bases; nucleotides outside the gene matches: 7.

The chain recombines TRBV9 with TRBJ1-2; 7 nucleotides match TRBD1. Per the germline V gene, CDR1 is SGDLS and CDR2 is YYNGEE. The CDR3 is 13 amino acids. V lost 4 bases and J lost 5; bases outside the gene matches: 5. The CDR3 DNA sequence: TGTGCCAGCAGCTCAGGGACAGCATATGGCTACACCTTC. Translated: CASSSGTAYGYTF.

The chain recombines TRBV7-2 with TRBJ1-5, with a weak D call TRBD1 (6 bases). There are 15 residues in the CDR3. Germline CDR1 SGHTA, CDR2 FQGNSA. V lost 5 bases, J lost 2 bases, and 13 bases lay in between. CDR3 sequence reads: CASSPDRAGNQPQHF. CDR3 nucleotide sequence: TGTGCCAGCAGCCCGGACAGAGCTGGCAATCAGCCCCAGCATTTT. Looking up the rest from reference TRBV7-2 and TRBJ1-5 gives the full variable domain: GAGVSQSPSNKVTEKGKDVELRCDPISGHTALYWYRQSLGQGLEFLIYFQGNSAPDKSGLPSDRFSAERTGGSVSTLTIQRTQQEDSAVYLCASSPDRAGNQPQHFGDGTRLSIL.

This chain links TRBV19 with TRBJ1-3; 7 nucleotides agree with TRBD1. V was clipped by 7 bases and J by 6 bases; unmatched bases: 6. The CDR3 is 13 residues long. The germline V gene encodes CDR1 LNHDA and CDR2 SQIVND (reference sequence). Here the CDR3 DNA reads TGTGCCAGTACGCCAGGGGGAACAAACACCATATATTTT. Translated, it gives CASTPGGTNTIYF.

The CDR3 nucleotides read TGTGCCAGCAGTTTATCGACACCCGATAGCAATCAGCCCCAGCATTTT. Its translation: CASSLSTPDSNQPQHF. This chain joins TRBV27 and TRBJ1-5; D unclear. The CDR3 spans 16 residues. The V gene lost 0 bases and the J gene lost 0 bases, with 9 bases spanning the gap. The germline CDR1 and CDR2 sequences are MNHEY and SMNVEV (reference sequence).

The chain carries TRBV14 and TRBJ1-3; D not certain. CDR1 is SGHDN and CDR2 is FVKESK in the germline V gene. V was trimmed by 0 bases and J by 4 bases, leaving 10 bases between them. The length of the CDR3 is 15 residues. The CDR3 loop reads CASSQDLMRGNTIYF. The CDR3 DNA sequence: TGTGCCAGCAGCCAAGATCTGATGAGAGGAAACACCATATATTTT.

The chain links TRBV5-1 to TRBJ2-7; TRBD2 agrees at 11 bases. CDR1 and CDR2 (germline): SGHRS, YFSETQ. The V gene end was trimmed by 4 bases and the J gene end by 3 bases; junction bases not matched to a gene: 6. There are 15 residues in the CDR3. The CDR3 DNA is TGCGCCAGCAGCGACCCGGGACTAGCGGTCTACGAGCAGTACTTC. This gives the protein CASSDPGLAVYEQYF.

This clone was found once. This rearrangement joins TRBV9 to TRBJ1-1; 7 bases are shared with TRBD1. V lost 5 bases to trimming and J lost 1 base; unmatched junction nucleotides: 11. The length of the CDR3 is 16 residues. CDR1 is SGDLS and CDR2 is YYNGEE in the germline V gene. The CDR3 bases are TGTGCCAGCAGTCTCGAAATTGGGACAGAGAACACTGAAGCTTTCTTT. This sequence encodes CASSLEIGTENTEAFF.

This clone was detected only once. The V and J genes are TRBV18 and TRBJ1-2; D might be TRBD1 (5 bases). Germline CDR1 and CDR2: KGHSH and LQKENI. V shed 5 bases and J shed 8 bases, with 21 bases lying between them. CDR3 length equals 15 residues. CDR3 in DNA: TGTGCCAGCTCATATCTCTTGCGGAGGGGCGGCGGCTACACCTTC. Its protein product is CASSYLLRRGGGYTF.

The J gene is TRBJ1-5, the V gene TRBV30, with TRBD1 identical over 12 bases. CDR3 length equals 15 residues. Trimming cost V 5 bases and J 6 bases; bases outside gene matches: 8. Germline-derived CDR1 and CDR2 are GTSNPN and SVGIG (reference sequence). The chain's CDR3 is CAWESGTGGGQPQHF. CDR3 nucleotide sequence: TGTGCCTGGGAATCCGGGACAGGGGGCGGTCAGCCCCAGCATTTT. Drawing the rest from reference TRBV30 and TRBJ1-5, the complete variable domain is SQTIHQWPATLVQPVGSPLSLECTVEGTSNPNLYWYRQAAGRGLQLLFYSVGIGQISSEVPQNLSASRPQDRQFILSSKKLLLSDSGFYLCAWESGTGGGQPQHFGDGTRLSIL.

V and J are TRBV5-6 and TRBJ1-5; possibly TRBD1 for D (5 bases). CDR3 length: 14 amino acids. V dropped 3 bases and J dropped 2 bases, with 9 bases sitting between them. Germline CDR1 SGHDT, CDR2 YYEEEE. The CDR3 DNA sequence: TGTGCCAGCAGCTCCGTAGGGGGCAATCAGCCCCAGCATTTT. Translating gives CASSSVGGNQPQHF. Based on the CDR3 plus reference TRBV5-6 and TRBJ1-5, the full variable domain is DAGVTQSPTHLIKTRGQQVTLRCSPKSGHDTVSWYQQALGQGPQFIFQYYEEEERQRGNFPDRFSGHQFPNYSSELNVNALLLGDSALYLCASSSVGGNQPQHFGDGTRLSIL.

The chain has TRBV7-2 and TRBJ1-5; D gene uncertain. Germline lookup yields CDR1 SGHTA and CDR2 FQGNSA. This CDR3 has 13 residues. V dropped 5 bases and J dropped 5 bases, with 10 bases sitting between them. CDR3 residues: CASSPRVDQPQHF. Here the CDR3 DNA reads TGTGCCAGCAGCCCCCGGGTTGATCAGCCCCAGCATTTT.

This chain connects TRBV6-2 or TRBV6-3 to TRBJ2-1, with 10 bases that match TRBD2. The germline CDR1 and CDR2 sequences are MNHEY and SVGEGT. With V trimmed by 5 bases and J by 9 bases, 10 bases remained unmatched. The CDR3 has 15 residues. The CDR3 reads CASSTGTSVRGEQFF. The DNA of the CDR3 is TGTGCCAGCAGTACCGGGACTAGCGTTCGGGGTGAGCAGTTCTTC.

The genes are TRBV19 and TRBJ2-1; maybe TRBD1 (5 bases). Germline CDR1 and CDR2: LNHDA and SQIVND (reference sequence). The CDR3 runs to 14 residues. V lost 7 bases, J lost 0 bases, and 10 bases lay in between. In DNA form, the CDR3 reads TGTGCCAGTAACACAGGCATCTCCTACAATGAGCAGTTCTTC. The encoded protein is CASNTGISYNEQFF.

The rearrangement joins TRBV7-9 to TRBJ1-4; D remains unclear. The CDR3 consists of 14 residues. Trimming left V 4 bases short and J 0 bases short, with 6 bases between. From germline, CDR1 is SEHNR and CDR2 FQNEAQ (reference sequence). CDR3 bases: TGTGCCAGCAGCTCCCTTGCAACTAATGAAAAACTGTTTTTT. Protein sequence: CASSSLATNEKLFF.

V is TRBV19 and J is TRBJ1-5; the D is unclear. Germline V CDR1 and CDR2: LNHDA, SQIVND (reference sequence). Between the trimmed V and J ends, which lost 3 bases and 4 bases, there was a span of 4 bases. This CDR3 spans 12 amino acids. CDR3 nucleotide sequence: TGTGCCAGTAGTATCCCAAATCAGCCCCAGCATTTT. Translated: CASSIPNQPQHF.

The J gene is TRBJ1-3, the V gene TRBV19; D unresolved. Germline V gene sequence: CDR1 LNHDA, CDR2 SQIVND (reference sequence). Trimming took 4 bases from V and 0 from J, leaving 7 bases between them. This CDR3 region has 14 residues. Here the CDR3 reads CASSSGISGNTIYF. The CDR3 region has the DNA TGTGCCAGTAGTAGCGGGATCTCTGGAAACACCATATATTTT.

This sequence joins TRBV19 and TRBJ1-2, with a weak D call TRBD1 (5 bases). The CDR3 runs to 13 residues. Germline V gene data show CDR1 as LNHDA and CDR2 as SQIVND (reference sequence). V was pared by 6 bases and J by 4 bases, with 12 bases between. CDR3 DNA: TGTGCCAGTAGGTTGGGGCCCATCTATGGCTACACCTTC. This gives the protein CASRLGPIYGYTF. The full variable domain, its missing parts supplied by reference TRBV19 and TRBJ1-2, is DGGITQSPKYLFRKEGQNVTLSCEQNLNHDAMYWYRQDPGQGLRLIYYSQIVNDFQKGDIAEGYSVSREKKESFPLTVTSAQKNPTAFYLCASRLGPIYGYTFGSGTRLTVV.

V and J are TRBV7-8 and TRBJ2-7; tentatively, D is TRBD1 (5 bases). Germline V gene lookup returns CDR1 SGHVS and CDR2 FQNEAQ. This CDR3 comprises 15 residues. V was trimmed by 5 bases and J by 8 bases, leaving 22 bases between them. For the CDR3, the DNA is TGTGCCAGCAGCCCCAGTTCCTCAGGGAAGGTCCAGCAGTACTTC. Translating gives CASSPSSSGKVQQYF.

This clone was seen just once. The V and J genes are TRBV7-8 and TRBJ1-6; 7 bases fit TRBD1. The germline CDR1 and CDR2 sequences are SGHVS and FQNEAQ. This CDR3 has 13 amino acids. V gave up 5 bases and J gave up 7 bases; unmatched junction bases: 2. The CDR3 spells CASSETGNSPLHF. In DNA form, the CDR3 reads TGTGCCAGCAGCGAGACAGGGAATTCACCCCTCCACTTT.

In this sample, this clone turned up once. The J gene is TRBJ2-3, the V gene TRBV7-2; 14 bases are shared with TRBD2. V shed 0 bases and J 5 bases; nucleotides not matched to a gene: 7. CDR1 is SGHTA, CDR2 FQGNSA, per germline. The CDR3 runs 18 residues. The CDR3 region is CASSLAGTSGSMIDTQYF. In DNA form, the CDR3 reads TGTGCCAGCAGCTTAGCCGGGACTAGCGGGAGCATGATAGATACGCAGTATTTT.

The genes are TRBV3-1 (or the pseudogene TRBV3-2) and TRBJ2-6; 7 bases map to TRBD1. Trimming removed 7 bases from V and 4 bases from J; junction bases left unmatched: 7. The CDR3 runs 15 residues. Germline V gives CDR1 LGHDT, CDR2 YNNKEL (reference sequence). CDR3 protein: CASTPRGQGANVLTF. As DNA, the CDR3 is TGTGCCAGCACCCCTAGGGGGCAAGGGGCCAACGTCCTGACTTTC.

This sequence joins TRBV10-3 and TRBJ2-1; tentative D call: TRBD1 (5 bases). V lost 3 bases to trimming and J lost 5 bases, with 8 bases between them. This CDR3 has 13 residues. CDR1 and CDR2 from the germline V gene are ENHRY and SYGVKD. CDR3 in DNA: TGTGCCATCAGTGATAAGGGGAACAATGAGCAGTTCTTC. It encodes CAISDKGNNEQFF.

The chain joins TRBV7-2 to TRBJ2-1; perhaps TRBD1 as D (5 bases). Germline V lookup: CDR1 SGHTA, CDR2 FQGNSA. The CDR3 is made up of 14 amino acids. V lost 0 bases to trimming and J lost 6 bases, with 9 bases between them. The CDR3 region has the DNA TGTGCCAGCAGCTTAGCGCGGACAACCAATGAGCAGTTCTTC. Protein sequence: CASSLARTTNEQFF. The full variable domain, in which reference TRBV7-2 and TRBJ2-1 provide the parts outside the CDR3, is GAGVSQSPSNKVTEKGKDVELRCDPISGHTALYWYRQSLGQGLEFLIYFQGNSAPDKSGLPSDRFSAERTGGSVSTLTIQRTQQEDSAVYLCASSLARTTNEQFFGPGTRLTVL.

On this clone itself: Germline and junction disagree at one end, which may indicate a read error. The chain carries TRBV5-1 and TRBJ2-4; TRBD1 is a possible D gene (5 bases). The CDR3 length is 13 residues. Germline CDR1 and CDR2: SGHRS and YFSETQ. The CDR3 coding sequence is TGCGCCAGCAGCATCGACAGTTCGAACATTCAATACTTC. Translation gives CASSIDSSNIQYF.

The rearrangement uses TRBV7-6 and TRBJ2-1, with 11 bases that match TRBD2. The CDR3 runs to 16 residues. From germline, CDR1 is SGHVS and CDR2 FNYEAQ. V dropped 5 bases and J dropped 3; count of bases not matched to a gene: 6. Written as DNA, the CDR3 is TGTGCCAGCAGCCCCACTAGCGGGGGACGCTACAATGAGCAGTTCTTC. It yields the protein CASSPTSGGRYNEQFF.

This clone was observed many times. This sequence joins TRBV12-3 or TRBV12-4 and TRBJ1-1; the D is unclear. Deletions cut 4 bases from V and 1 base from J, with 4 bases between. The CDR3 is made up of 12 amino acids. In DNA form, the CDR3 reads TGTGCCAGCAGTTCTAGGAACACTGAAGCTTTCTTT. This encodes CASSSRNTEAFF.

V is TRBV5-6 and J is TRBJ1-2, with 9 bases matching TRBD1. Trimming at V came to 4 bases and at J to 4 bases, leaving 8 bases not matched to a gene. The germline V gene encodes CDR1 SGHDT and CDR2 YYEEEE. CDR3 length equals 15 residues. CDR3 bases: TGTGCCAGCAGCATCCGGGACAGGGTCGGCTATGGCTACACCTTC. Its translation: CASSIRDRVGYGYTF.